The 25 T cell receptor beta chains given below trace back to one sample, sequenced in a study of blood T cell repertoires in COVID-19. Assay used: immunoSEQ multiplex PCR; TCRdb lists only in-frame clones, some missing. The table includes more than 300,000 clones, about nine tenths detected once. The sequencing input was peripheral blood. These receptors were obtained from a woman in her fifties or sixties with COVID-19, enrolled during active disease.

The rearrangement joins TRBV28 to TRBJ2-7; 7 bases are a match to TRBD1. This CDR3 comprises 14 residues. Germline V gives CDR1 MDHEN, CDR2 SYDVKM. V trimming: 6 bases; J trimming: 0 bases; junction bases outside the gene matches: 5. The CDR3 DNA is TGTGCCAGCAGGAAACAGGGGTCCTCCTACGAGCAGTACTTC. Amino acids: CASRKQGSSYEQYF. Using reference TRBV28 and TRBJ2-7 for the parts outside the CDR3, the full variable domain is DVKVTQSSRYLVKRTGEKVFLECVQDMDHENMFWYRQDPGLGLRLIYFSYDVKMKEKGDIPEGYSVSREKKERFSLILESASTNQTSMYLCASRKQGSSYEQYFGPGTRLTVT.

The genes are TRBV5-1 and TRBJ2-7, with unresolved D. The CDR3 totals 14 residues. Per the germline V gene, CDR1 is SGHRS and CDR2 is YFSETQ. V was pared by 0 bases and J by 0 bases, with 7 bases between. CDR3 coding DNA: TGCGCCAGCAGCTTGGTGGAGAGCTCCTACGAGCAGTACTTC. Amino acid sequence: CASSLVESSYEQYF.

This clone was observed a single time. The V gene is TRBV7-2, the J gene TRBJ2-6; TRBD1 matches 7 bases. The CDR3 runs to 17 residues. The V and J ends lost 3 bases and 0 bases, in that order; junction bases with no gene match: 5. Germline V lookup: CDR1 SGHTA, CDR2 FQGNSA. CDR3 sequence (DNA): TGTGCCAGCAGCTTGGACAGGTTCCCCTCTGGGGCCAACGTCCTGACTTTC. This gives the protein CASSLDRFPSGANVLTF.

The V gene is TRBV4-2, the J gene TRBJ2-7; possibly TRBD1 for D (5 bases). The germline V gene encodes CDR1 LGHNA and CDR2 YNFKEQ. V lost 0 bases and J lost 5, with 8 bases in between. The CDR3 sequence is 13 residues long. CDR3 sequence: CASSQDKGNEQYF. The CDR3 nucleotides read TGTGCCAGCAGCCAAGATAAGGGGAACGAGCAGTACTTC.

The rearrangement links TRBV9 to TRBJ1-1, with 10 bases fitting TRBD1. Trimming cost V 3 bases and J 4 bases; bases outside gene matches: 3. The germline V gene encodes CDR1 SGDLS and CDR2 YYNGEE. The CDR3 totals 14 residues. For the CDR3, the DNA is TGTGCCAGCAGCGAGGACAGGGGGGCCACTGAAGCTTTCTTT. Encoded protein: CASSEDRGATEAFF. The variable domain in full, with the rest retrieved from reference TRBV9 and TRBJ1-1, is DSGVTQTPKHLITATGQRVTLRCSPRSGDLSVYWYQQSLDQGLQFLIQYYNGEERAKGNILERFSAQQFPDLHSELNLSSLELGDSALYFCASSEDRGATEAFFGQGTRLTVV.

CDR3 coding DNA: TGTGCCATCAGTGAGCCAGGAAACACCATATATTTT. Translating it yields CAISEPGNTIYF. The V call is TRBV10-3, the J call TRBJ1-3; unclear D gene. The ends were cut back, 2 bases at V and 4 bases at J, with 3 bases in the middle. CDR3 size: 12 residues. The V gene's germline CDR1 is ENHRY and CDR2 SYGVKD.

V is TRBV24-1 and J is TRBJ1-1; TRBD1 matches at 9 bases. V was clipped by 9 bases and J by 1 base; unmatched bases: 2. The CDR3 consists of 13 residues. Germline lookup yields CDR1 KGHDR and CDR2 SFDVKD. CDR3 coding DNA: TGTGCCACCGGGGACAGGGCGAACACTGAAGCTTTCTTT. Translation: CATGDRANTEAFF.

This CDR3 is CASSPITTGYTGELFF. In DNA form, the CDR3 reads TGTGCCAGCTCACCAATTACGACAGGGTACACCGGGGAGCTGTTTTTT. The V gene is TRBV18, the J gene TRBJ2-2; 7 bases fit TRBD1. Losses at the gene ends were 2 bases for V and 3 bases for J; bases not matched to a gene: 6. CDR3 length: 16 amino acids. CDR1 KGHSH and CDR2 LQKENI come from the germline V gene.

The chain uses TRBV11-3 and TRBJ1-2; weak D call: TRBD1 (5 bases). The germline V gene encodes CDR1 SGHNT and CDR2 YENEEA. With 0 bases removed from V and 0 bases from J, the gap between germline ends came to 11 bases. The CDR3 is made up of 16 amino acids. The CDR3 bases are TGTGCCAGCAGCTTAGACTCAGACAGATCTAACTATGGCTACACCTTC. Encoded protein: CASSLDSDRSNYGYTF.

This clone was seen just once. The chain has TRBV24-1 and TRBJ2-7, with 8 nucleotides matching TRBD2. The CDR3 length is 14 residues. Germline V gives CDR1 KGHDR, CDR2 SFDVKD. V was pared by 4 bases and J by 6 bases, with 7 bases of the junction left unmatched. CDR3 nucleotide sequence: TGTGCCACCAGTGACCGAGGGACTAGTAGCGAGCAGTACTTC. Translated: CATSDRGTSSEQYF.

The chain has TRBV7-3 and TRBJ2-3; 13 bases map to TRBD2. Germline assignment: CDR1 SGHTA and CDR2 FQGTGA. This CDR3 has 17 residues. The junction had 17 bases not matched to a gene; V was cut back by 11 bases and J by 6 bases. CDR3 residues: CAPLTSGRALFVDTQYF. The CDR3 DNA reads TGTGCCCCTCTAACTAGCGGGAGGGCCCTCTTCGTTGATACGCAGTATTTT.

The chain couples TRBV29-1 to TRBJ2-3; no reliable D call. The CDR3 totals 14 residues. The germline CDR1 and CDR2 sequences are SQVTM and ANQGSEA. V lost 5 bases, J lost 1 base, and 13 bases lay in between. CDR3 nucleotide sequence: TGCAGCGTTTCTTTTTCGCGGCGCACAGATACGCAGTATTTT. Protein sequence: CSVSFSRRTDTQYF.

The V gene is TRBV6-2 or TRBV6-3, the J gene TRBJ1-5; D is unresolved. Trimming cost V 0 bases and J 1 base, with 10 bases left between them. The CDR3 is made up of 16 amino acids. Germline-derived CDR1 and CDR2 are MNHEY and SVGEGT. The CDR3 sequence is CASSYSWVTSNQPQHF. CDR3 nucleotide sequence: TGTGCCAGCAGTTACTCGTGGGTGACAAGCAATCAGCCCCAGCATTTT.

This sequence joins TRBV5-1 and TRBJ2-5, with 9 bases lining up with TRBD2. CDR3 length: 16 residues. Germline V CDR1 and CDR2: SGHRS, YFSETQ. V trimming: 0 bases; J trimming: 5 bases; junction bases outside the gene matches: 8. CDR3 in amino acids: CASSLGPSGKGETQYF. The CDR3 nucleotides read TGCGCCAGCAGCTTGGGTCCTAGCGGGAAGGGGGAGACCCAGTACTTC.

The J gene is TRBJ2-3, the V gene TRBV10-3; 10 positions agree with TRBD2. Germline lookup yields CDR1 ENHRY and CDR2 SYGVKD. There are 15 residues in the CDR3. J lost 6 bases, V lost 7 bases, and 10 bases had no gene match. CDR3 sequence: CAIKEREGDRDTQYF. CDR3 bases: TGTGCCATCAAGGAGCGGGAGGGTGACAGGGATACGCAGTATTTT.

The chain is built from TRBV10-2 and TRBJ2-3; 8 bases align to TRBD1. The V and J ends lost 6 bases and 2 bases, in that order; junction bases with no gene match: 7. Germline lookup yields CDR1 WSHSY and CDR2 SAAADI. The CDR3 extends over 15 amino acids. The CDR3 loop reads CASRKDRGPTDTQYF. The CDR3 nucleotides read TGCGCCAGCAGAAAAGACAGGGGCCCCACAGATACGCAGTATTTT.

The chain is built from TRBV12-3 or TRBV12-4 and TRBJ1-1; TRBD1 might be the D (6 bases). Trimming cost V 7 bases and J 8 bases, with 11 bases left between them. The CDR3 covers 11 residues. DNA for the CDR3: TGTGCCAGCATCGGGACATCAGAAGCTTTCTTT. Translating it yields CASIGTSEAFF.

The gene calls are TRBV10-1 and TRBJ2-3, with TRBD2 as a possible D gene (6 bases). Trimming removed 10 bases from V and 11 bases from J, with 19 bases in between. CDR1 is WNHNN and CDR2 is SYGVQD in the germline V gene (reference sequence). The CDR3 covers 12 residues. The CDR3 loop is CAILTRESKQYF. The CDR3 nucleotides read TGCGCCATCCTAACCCGGGAGAGTAAGCAGTATTTT.

This chain connects TRBV5-1 to TRBJ1-5; D may be TRBD1 (5 bases). V was clipped by 3 bases and J by 7 bases, with 14 bases between them. This CDR3 has 14 amino acids. Germline-derived CDR1 and CDR2 are SGHRS and YFSETQ. CDR3 coding DNA: TGCGCCAGCAGCTCCCTCGGCCCAGGGCAGCCCCAGCATTTT. It encodes CASSSLGPGQPQHF.

The chain has TRBV30 and TRBJ2-1; TRBD2 matches at 13 bases. CDR1 GTSNPN and CDR2 SVGIG come from the germline V gene (reference sequence). The CDR3 runs to 17 residues. The trim removed 4 bases at V and 10 bases at J, leaving 16 bases unmatched. The CDR3 DNA is TGTGCCTGGAACTTACCGGGACTAGCGGGAATTGGAGGCGAGCAGTTCTTC. Translating it yields CAWNLPGLAGIGGEQFF.

This chain joins TRBV19 and TRBJ2-4, with 11 nucleotides matching TRBD1. The CDR3 runs 16 residues. V lost 7 bases and J lost 3; bases outside the gene matches: 8. The germline V gene encodes CDR1 LNHDA and CDR2 SQIVND (reference sequence). CDR3 sequence reads: CASTTDRGPSKNIQYF. The DNA of the CDR3 is TGTGCCAGTACCACGGACAGGGGGCCCAGCAAAAACATTCAGTACTTC. Supplemented by reference TRBV19 and TRBJ2-4, the full variable domain reads DGGITQSPKYLFRKEGQNVTLSCEQNLNHDAMYWYRQDPGQGLRLIYYSQIVNDFQKGDIAEGYSVSREKKESFPLTVTSAQKNPTAFYLCASTTDRGPSKNIQYFGAGTRLSVL.

The chain employs TRBV6-1 and TRBJ2-7, with D possibly TRBD2 on 7 matching bases. V lost 2 bases to trimming and J lost 3 bases, with 14 bases between them. The V gene's germline CDR1 is MNHNS and CDR2 SASEGT. This CDR3 is built from 15 residues. In nucleotides, the CDR3 is TGTGCCAGCAGTGAAAGGGGGTTAGCGGGCTACGAGCAGTACTTC. Translating it yields CASSERGLAGYEQYF.

The chain combines TRBV27 with TRBJ2-5, with a weak D call TRBD1 (5 bases). From germline, CDR1 is MNHEY and CDR2 SMNVEV (reference sequence). The V end lost 3 bases, the J end lost 1 base, and 9 bases lay between the germline ends. The CDR3 has 14 residues. DNA of the CDR3: TGTGCCAGCAGTTTGATAGGGGCCCAAGAGACCCAGTACTTC. This gives the protein CASSLIGAQETQYF.

This chain uses TRBV7-2 with TRBJ2-1; tentative D call: TRBD1 (5 bases). This CDR3 has 15 residues. Germline CDR1 is SGHTA and CDR2 is FQGNSA. Trimming cost V 1 base and J 5 bases, with 12 bases left between them. The CDR3 nucleotides are TGTGCCAGCAGCTTAGGCAGGGCCGAGAACAATGAGCAGTTCTTC. Protein: CASSLGRAENNEQFF.

The genes are TRBV3-1 (or the pseudogene TRBV3-2) and TRBJ1-5; D perhaps matches TRBD1 (6 bases). V dropped 3 bases and J dropped 2 bases, with 8 bases sitting between them. The V gene's germline CDR1 is LGHDT and CDR2 YNNKEL (reference sequence). The CDR3 is 14 amino acids. CDR3 bases: TGTGCCAGCAGCCAGGGGGCGGGCAATCAGCCCCAGCATTTT. It specifies CASSQGAGNQPQHF.